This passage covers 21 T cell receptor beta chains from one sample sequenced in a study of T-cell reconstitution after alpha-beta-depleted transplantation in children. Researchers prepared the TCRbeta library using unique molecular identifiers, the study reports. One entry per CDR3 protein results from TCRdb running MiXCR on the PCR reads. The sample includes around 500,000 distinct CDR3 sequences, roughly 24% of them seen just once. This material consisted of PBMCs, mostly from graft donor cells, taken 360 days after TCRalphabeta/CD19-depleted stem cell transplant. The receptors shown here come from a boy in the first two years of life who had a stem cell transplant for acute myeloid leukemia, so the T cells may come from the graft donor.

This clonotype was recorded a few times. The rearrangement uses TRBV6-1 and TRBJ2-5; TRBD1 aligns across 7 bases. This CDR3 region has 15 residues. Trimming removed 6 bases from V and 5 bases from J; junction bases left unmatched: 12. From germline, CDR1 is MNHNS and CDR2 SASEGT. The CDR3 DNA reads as TGTGCCAGCAGCCGAGACAGGGTTTGGTTGGAGACCCAGTACTTC. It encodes CASSRDRVWLETQYF.

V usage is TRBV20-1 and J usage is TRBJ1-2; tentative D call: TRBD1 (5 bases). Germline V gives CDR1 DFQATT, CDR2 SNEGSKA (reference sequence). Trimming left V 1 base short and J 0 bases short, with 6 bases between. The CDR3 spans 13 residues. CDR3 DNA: TGCAGTGCTAGAGCAGGGCCTAACTATGGCTACACCTTC. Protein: CSARAGPNYGYTF.

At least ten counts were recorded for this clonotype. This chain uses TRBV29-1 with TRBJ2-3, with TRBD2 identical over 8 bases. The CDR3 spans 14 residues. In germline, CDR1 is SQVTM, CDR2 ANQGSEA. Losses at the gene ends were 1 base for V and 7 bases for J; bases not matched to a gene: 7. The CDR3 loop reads CSVEVAGPLYTQYF. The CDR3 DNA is TGCAGCGTTGAAGTAGCGGGGCCCTTGTATACGCAGTATTTT.

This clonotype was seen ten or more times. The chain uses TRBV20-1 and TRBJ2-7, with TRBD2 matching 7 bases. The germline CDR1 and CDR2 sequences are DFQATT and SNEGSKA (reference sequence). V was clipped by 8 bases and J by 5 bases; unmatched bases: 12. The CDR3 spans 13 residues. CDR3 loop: CSINRGGIHEQYF. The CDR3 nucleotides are TGCAGTATCAATAGGGGAGGGATACACGAGCAGTACTTC.

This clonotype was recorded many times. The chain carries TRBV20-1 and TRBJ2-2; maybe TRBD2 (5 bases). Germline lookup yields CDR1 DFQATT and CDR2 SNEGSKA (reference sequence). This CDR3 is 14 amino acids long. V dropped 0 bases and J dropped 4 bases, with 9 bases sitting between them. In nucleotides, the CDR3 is TGCAGTGCTAGAGATTCTCGGGGCACCGGGGAGCTGTTTTTT. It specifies CSARDSRGTGELFF.

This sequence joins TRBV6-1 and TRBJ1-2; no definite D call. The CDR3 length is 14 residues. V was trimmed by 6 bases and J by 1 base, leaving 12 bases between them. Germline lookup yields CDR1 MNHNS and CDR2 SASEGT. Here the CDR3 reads CASRNGGVNYGYTF. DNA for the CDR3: TGTGCCAGCAGGAACGGTGGGGTTAACTATGGCTACACCTTC.

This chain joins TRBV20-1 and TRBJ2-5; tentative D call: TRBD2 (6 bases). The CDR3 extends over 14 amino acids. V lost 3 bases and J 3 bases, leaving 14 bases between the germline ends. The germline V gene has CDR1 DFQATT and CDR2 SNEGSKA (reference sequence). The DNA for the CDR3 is TGCAGTGCTAGCCCAGCGGGTATTGAAGAGACCCAGTACTTC. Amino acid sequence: CSASPAGIEETQYF.

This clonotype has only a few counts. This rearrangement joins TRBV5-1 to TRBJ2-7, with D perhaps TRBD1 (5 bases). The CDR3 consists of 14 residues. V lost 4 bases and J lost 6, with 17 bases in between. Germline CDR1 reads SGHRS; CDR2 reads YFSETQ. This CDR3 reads CASSPRARRGEQYF. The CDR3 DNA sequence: TGCGCCAGCAGCCCCAGGGCCAGAAGGGGCGAGCAGTACTTC.

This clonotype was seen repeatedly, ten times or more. Written as DNA, the CDR3 is TGTGCCAGCAGTTTAAGTTTGGGACAGCCAAGCTACGAGCAGTACGTC. Protein: CASSLSLGQPSYEQYV. The chain employs TRBV28 and TRBJ2-7, with 7 positions matching TRBD1. V dropped 2 bases and J dropped 3; count of bases not matched to a gene: 10. There are 16 residues in the CDR3. In germline, CDR1 is MDHEN, CDR2 SYDVKM.

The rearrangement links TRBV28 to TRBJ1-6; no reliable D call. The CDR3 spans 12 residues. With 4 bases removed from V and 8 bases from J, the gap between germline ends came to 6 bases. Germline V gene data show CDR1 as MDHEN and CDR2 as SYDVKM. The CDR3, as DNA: TGTGCCAGCAGTTCCTTGGATTCACCCCTCCACTTT. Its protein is CASSSLDSPLHF.

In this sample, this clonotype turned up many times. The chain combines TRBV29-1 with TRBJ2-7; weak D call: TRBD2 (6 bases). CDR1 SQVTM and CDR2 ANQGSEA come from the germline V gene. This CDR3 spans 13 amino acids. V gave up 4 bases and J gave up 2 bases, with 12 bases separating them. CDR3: CSVGDSGAYEQYF. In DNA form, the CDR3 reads TGCAGCGTTGGGGACTCGGGGGCCTACGAGCAGTACTTC.

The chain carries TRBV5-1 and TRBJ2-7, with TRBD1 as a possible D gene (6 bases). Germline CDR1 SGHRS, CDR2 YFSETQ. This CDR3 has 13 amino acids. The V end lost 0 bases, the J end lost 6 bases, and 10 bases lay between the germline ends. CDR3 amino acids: CASSLVAGAEQYV. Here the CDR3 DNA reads TGCGCCAGCAGCTTGGTTGCAGGGGCCGAGCAGTACGTC.

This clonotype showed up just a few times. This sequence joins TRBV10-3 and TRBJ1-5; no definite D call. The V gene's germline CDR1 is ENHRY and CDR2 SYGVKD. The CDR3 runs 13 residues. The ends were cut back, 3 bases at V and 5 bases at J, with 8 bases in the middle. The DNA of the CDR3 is TGTGCCATCAGTGAAGGGAAACATCAGCCCCAGCATTTT. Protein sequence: CAISEGKHQPQHF.

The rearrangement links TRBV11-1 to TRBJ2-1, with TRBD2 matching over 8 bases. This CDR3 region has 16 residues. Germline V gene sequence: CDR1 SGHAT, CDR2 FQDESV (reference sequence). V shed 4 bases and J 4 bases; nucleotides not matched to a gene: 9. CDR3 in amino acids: CASSWNGGGWYNEQFF. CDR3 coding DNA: TGTGCCAGCAGCTGGAATGGCGGGGGGTGGTACAATGAGCAGTTCTTC.

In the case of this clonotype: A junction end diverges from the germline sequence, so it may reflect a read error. Here the CDR3 reads CANSPLTSAGGETQYF. The DNA of the CDR3 is TGTGCCAACTCACCATTGACTTCTGCTGGGGGTGAGACCCAGTACTTC. The chain carries TRBV18 and TRBJ2-5, with D perhaps matching TRBD1 or TRBD2 (5 bases each). Per the germline V gene, CDR1 is KGHSH and CDR2 is LQKENI. This CDR3 is built from 16 residues.

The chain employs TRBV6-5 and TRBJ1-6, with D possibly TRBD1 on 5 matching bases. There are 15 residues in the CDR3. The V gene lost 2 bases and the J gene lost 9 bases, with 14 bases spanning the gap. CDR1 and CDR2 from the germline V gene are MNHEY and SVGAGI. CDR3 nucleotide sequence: TGTGCCAGCAGTTACCTAGGCAGGGTGGTTTCACCCCTCCACTTT. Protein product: CASSYLGRVVSPLHF.

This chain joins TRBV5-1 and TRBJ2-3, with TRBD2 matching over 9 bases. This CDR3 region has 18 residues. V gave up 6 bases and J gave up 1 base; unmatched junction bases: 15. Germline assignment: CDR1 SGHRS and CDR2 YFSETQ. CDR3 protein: CASTDGGGAVGGTDTQYF. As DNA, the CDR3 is TGCGCCAGCACCGACGGCGGGGGGGCGGTAGGTGGCACAGATACGCAGTATTTT.

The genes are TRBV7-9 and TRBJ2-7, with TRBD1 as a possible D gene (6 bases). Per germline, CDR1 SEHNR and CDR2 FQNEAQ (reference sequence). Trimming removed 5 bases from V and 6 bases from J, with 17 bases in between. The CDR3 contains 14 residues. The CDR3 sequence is CASSVRSYRAEQYF. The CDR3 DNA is TGTGCCAGCAGCGTCAGGTCGTACAGGGCCGAGCAGTACTTC. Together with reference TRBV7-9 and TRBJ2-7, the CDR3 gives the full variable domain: DTGVSQNPRHKITKRGQNVTFRCDPISEHNRLYWYRQTLGQGPEFLTYFQNEAQLEKSRLLSDRFSAERPKGSFSTLEIQRTEQGDSAMYLCASSVRSYRAEQYFGPGTRLTVT.

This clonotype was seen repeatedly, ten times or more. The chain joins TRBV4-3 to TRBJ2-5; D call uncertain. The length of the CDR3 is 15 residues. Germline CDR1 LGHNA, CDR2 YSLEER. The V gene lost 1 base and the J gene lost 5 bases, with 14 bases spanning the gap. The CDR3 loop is CASSQGHSMMETQYF. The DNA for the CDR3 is TGCGCCAGCAGCCAAGGTCATAGTATGATGGAGACCCAGTACTTC.

CDR3 sequence: CASSLLVIPGPVQETQYF. The DNA of the CDR3 is TGTGCCAGCAGCTTACTCGTTATTCCGGGCCCAGTGCAAGAGACCCAGTACTTC. This sequence joins TRBV7-8 and TRBJ2-5, with D unresolved. Germline CDR1 is SGHVS and CDR2 is FQNEAQ. This CDR3 comprises 18 residues. V was clipped by 2 bases and J by 2 bases, with 21 bases between them.

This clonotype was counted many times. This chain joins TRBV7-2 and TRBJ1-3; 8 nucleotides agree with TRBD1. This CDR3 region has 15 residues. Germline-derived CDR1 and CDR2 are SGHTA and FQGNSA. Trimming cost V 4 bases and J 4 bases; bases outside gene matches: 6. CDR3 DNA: TGTGCCAGCAGCTCGGGACAGGCTAGAGGAAACACCATATATTTT. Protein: CASSSGQARGNTIYF.